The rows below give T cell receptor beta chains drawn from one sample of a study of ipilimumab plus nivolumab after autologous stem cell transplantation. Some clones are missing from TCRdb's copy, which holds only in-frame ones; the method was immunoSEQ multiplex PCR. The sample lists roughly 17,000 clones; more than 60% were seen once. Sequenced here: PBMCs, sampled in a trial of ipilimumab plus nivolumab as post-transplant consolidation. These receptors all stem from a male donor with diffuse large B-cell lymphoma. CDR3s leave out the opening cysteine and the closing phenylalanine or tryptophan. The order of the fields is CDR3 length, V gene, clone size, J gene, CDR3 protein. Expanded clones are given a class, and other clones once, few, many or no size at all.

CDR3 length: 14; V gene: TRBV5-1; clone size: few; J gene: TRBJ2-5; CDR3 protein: ASSSGGGTLQETQY
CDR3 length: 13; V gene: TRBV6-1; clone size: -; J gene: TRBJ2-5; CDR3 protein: ASSQGIGPYETQY
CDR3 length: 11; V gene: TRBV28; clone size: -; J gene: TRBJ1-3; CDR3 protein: ASSLIGGNTIY
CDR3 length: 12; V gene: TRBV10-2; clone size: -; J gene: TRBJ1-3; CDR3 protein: ASSVGAHGNTIY
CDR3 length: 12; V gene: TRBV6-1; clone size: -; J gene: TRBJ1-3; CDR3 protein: ASSEVPAGNTIY
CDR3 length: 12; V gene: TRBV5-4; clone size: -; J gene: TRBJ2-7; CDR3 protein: ASNPQGSPLEQY
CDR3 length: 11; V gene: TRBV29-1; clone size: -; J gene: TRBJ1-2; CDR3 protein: SVDRQGAVGYT
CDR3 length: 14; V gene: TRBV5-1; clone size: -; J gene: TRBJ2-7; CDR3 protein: ASSKGQRRETYEQY
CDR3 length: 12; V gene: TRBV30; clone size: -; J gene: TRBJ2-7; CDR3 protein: AWSPGLAGWEQY
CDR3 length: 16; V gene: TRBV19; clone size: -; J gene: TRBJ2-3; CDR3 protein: ASSIDPPQRGAQDTQY
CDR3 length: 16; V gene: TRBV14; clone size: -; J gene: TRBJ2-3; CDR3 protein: ASSQIEAGGGGGDTQY
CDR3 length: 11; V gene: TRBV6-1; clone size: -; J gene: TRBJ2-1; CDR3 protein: ASSDGGMGEQF
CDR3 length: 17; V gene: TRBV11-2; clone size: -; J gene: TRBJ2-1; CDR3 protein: ASSPHGLAASPPYNEQF
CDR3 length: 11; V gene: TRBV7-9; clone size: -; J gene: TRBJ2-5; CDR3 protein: ASIPSGRETQY
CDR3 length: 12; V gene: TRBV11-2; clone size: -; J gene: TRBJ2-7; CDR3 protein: ASSTGTGFYEQY
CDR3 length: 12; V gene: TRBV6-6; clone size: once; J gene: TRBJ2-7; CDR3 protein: ASSTPGLFYEQY
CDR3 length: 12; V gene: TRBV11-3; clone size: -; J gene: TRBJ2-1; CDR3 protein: ASSPRQSFDEQF
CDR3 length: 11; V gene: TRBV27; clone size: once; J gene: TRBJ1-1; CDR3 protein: ASSTDRLMEAF
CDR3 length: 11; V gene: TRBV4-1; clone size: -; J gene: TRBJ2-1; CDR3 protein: ASSSNNRNEQF
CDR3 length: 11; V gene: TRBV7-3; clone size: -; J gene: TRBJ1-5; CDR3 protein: ASSPGAGQPQH
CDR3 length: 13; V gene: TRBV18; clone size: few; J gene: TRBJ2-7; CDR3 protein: ASSLRTGSLYEQY
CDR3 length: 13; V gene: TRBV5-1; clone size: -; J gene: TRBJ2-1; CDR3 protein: ASSLRQRLYNEQF
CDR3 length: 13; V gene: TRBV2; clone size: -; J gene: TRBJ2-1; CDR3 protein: ASSDRTYNYNEQF
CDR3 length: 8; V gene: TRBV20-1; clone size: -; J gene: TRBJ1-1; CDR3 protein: SAGDGEAF
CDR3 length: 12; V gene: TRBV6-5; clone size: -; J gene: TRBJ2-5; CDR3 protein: ASKQNIAFGTQY
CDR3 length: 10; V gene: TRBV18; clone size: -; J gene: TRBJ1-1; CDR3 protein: ASSQMNTEAF
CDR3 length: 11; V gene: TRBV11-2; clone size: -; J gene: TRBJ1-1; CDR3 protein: ASSSGRATEAF